Following are 23 T cell receptor beta chains from one sample sequenced in a study of T-cell reconstitution after alpha-beta-depleted transplantation in children. Construction of the TCRbeta library involved unique molecular identifiers. MiXCR, run by TCRdb on the PCR reads, gives a single entry per CDR3 protein. The sample has around 300,000 distinct CDR3 sequences, 20% to 30% seen once. The material sequenced was PBMCs, mostly from graft donor cells, taken 180 days after TCRalphabeta/CD19-depleted stem cell transplant. All receptors come from a male patient aged 5 to 17 who had a stem cell transplant for acute lymphoblastic leukemia, so the T cells may come from the graft donor.

In its sample, this clonotype was seen a few times. The chain has TRBV9 and TRBJ2-1; 9 nucleotides line up with TRBD2. J was trimmed by 6 bases and V by 4 bases; bases with no gene match: 8. CDR3 size: 15 residues. Germline V gene sequence: CDR1 SGDLS, CDR2 YYNGEE. CDR3 nucleotides: TGTGCCAGCAGCCCCGGACTAGCGAGATCCAATGAGCAGTTCTTC. It translates to CASSPGLARSNEQFF.

The gene calls are TRBV5-1 and TRBJ2-5; D not resolved. Germline V gives CDR1 SGHRS, CDR2 YFSETQ. CDR3 length: 15 residues. V lost 5 bases to trimming and J lost 0 bases, with 14 bases between them. CDR3 loop: CASSSRRTYQETQYF. Here the CDR3 DNA reads TGCGCCAGCAGTTCCCGACGGACGTACCAAGAGACCCAGTACTTC.

The rearrangement links TRBV5-1 to TRBJ1-6, with 9 nucleotides matching TRBD1. Germline lookup yields CDR1 SGHRS and CDR2 YFSETQ. The CDR3 runs to 16 residues. V was clipped by 4 bases and J by 7 bases; unmatched bases: 9. CDR3 sequence reads: CASSPDRGEFNSPLHF. Here the CDR3 DNA reads TGCGCCAGCAGCCCAGACAGGGGGGAATTCAATTCACCCCTCCACTTT.

Comment on this clonotype: Germline is not matched at one junction end, which may reflect a read error. The chain links TRBV5-6 to TRBJ2-3, with no clear D. This CDR3 is built from 16 residues. Germline V gives CDR1 SGHDT, CDR2 YYEEEE. The CDR3: CASRLATGPGTDTQYF. CDR3 in DNA: TGTGCCAGCAGATTGGCTACGGGCCCCGGAACAGATACGCAGTATTTT.

The CDR3 sequence is CASSESGNYEQYF. CDR3 DNA sequence: TGCGCCAGCAGTGAGTCGGGCAACTACGAGCAGTACTTC. The chain recombines TRBV10-1 with TRBJ2-7; D is unresolved. The CDR3 contains 13 residues. CDR1 and CDR2 (germline): WNHNN, SYGVQD (reference sequence). The germline V and J ends were trimmed by 0 bases and 3 bases, with 6 bases remaining between them.

This clonotype has more than one count but fewer than ten. The rearrangement uses TRBV5-1 and TRBJ2-7, with 14 bases aligning to TRBD2. CDR1 and CDR2 (germline): SGHRS, YFSETQ. This CDR3 is 16 amino acids long. The V and J ends lost 2 bases and 2 bases, in that order; junction bases with no gene match: 3. Here the CDR3 reads CASSFPGLAGAYEQYF. The CDR3 DNA sequence: TGCGCCAGCAGCTTCCCGGGACTAGCGGGAGCCTACGAGCAGTACTTC.

The V and J genes are TRBV3-1 and TRBJ2-5; 8 nucleotides agree with TRBD1. Trimming at V came to 6 bases and at J to 5 bases, leaving 11 bases not matched to a gene. The CDR3 loop spans 15 amino acids. CDR1 is LGHDT and CDR2 is YNNKEL in the germline V gene (reference sequence). The CDR3 DNA follows: TGTGCCAGCAGACGGAGGACAGGGATCTCGGAGACCCAGTACTTC. It specifies CASRRRTGISETQYF.

The gene calls are TRBV4-1 and TRBJ2-5; 10 positions match TRBD2. Germline V CDR1 and CDR2: MGHRA, YSYEKL. CDR3 length equals 16 residues. Unmatched junction bases numbered 9, after V lost 3 bases and J lost 5 bases. CDR3 DNA: TGCGCCAGCAGCCACCCGGCTAGCGGGAGTGGGGAGACCCAGTACTTC. Translation gives CASSHPASGSGETQYF.

This clonotype came up a few times. This chain links TRBV10-3 with TRBJ2-1, with 7 bases aligning to TRBD2. Germline values: CDR1 ENHRY, CDR2 SYGVKD. V shed 6 bases, J shed 4 bases, and the junction held 24 bases outside the gene matches. The CDR3 is made up of 20 amino acids. The DNA for the CDR3 is TGTGCCATCAGCCGTCCCCAAGCGGGACCTGCAACCTGGACATACAATGAGCAGTTCTTC. This codes for CAISRPQAGPATWTYNEQFF.

There are many counts of this clonotype. The gene calls are TRBV5-1 and TRBJ2-1; the D is unclear. This CDR3 has 12 amino acids. Germline CDR1 and CDR2: SGHRS and YFSETQ. Trimming pared 0 bases from V and 10 bases from J, leaving 8 bases between. Here the CDR3 DNA reads TGCGCCAGCAGCTTGGGCCCAGGAGAGCAGTTCTTC. Translating gives CASSLGPGEQFF.

This clonotype was counted a single time. The chain recombines TRBV27 with TRBJ1-1; D gene ambiguous. Germline loops: CDR1 MNHEY, CDR2 SMNVEV (reference sequence). V was trimmed by 5 bases and J by 0 bases, leaving 16 bases between them. The CDR3 has 16 amino acids. CDR3 DNA sequence: TGTGCCAGCAGTCCCTACGGGAATAGGATGAACACTGAAGCTTTCTTT. The encoded protein is CASSPYGNRMNTEAFF.

The rearrangement uses TRBV5-6 and TRBJ2-7; D perhaps matches TRBD1 (5 bases). Trimming took 4 bases from V and 3 from J, leaving 14 bases between them. The germline V gene has CDR1 SGHDT and CDR2 YYEEEE. The CDR3 is 14 amino acids. The CDR3 sequence is CASSGHNTHYEQYF. The CDR3, as DNA: TGTGCCAGCAGCGGACACAACACTCACTACGAGCAGTACTTC.

This clonotype was seen a few times. V usage is TRBV20-1 and J usage is TRBJ2-1; D possibly corresponds to TRBD2 (7 bases). There are 19 residues in the CDR3. Trimming left V 0 bases short and J 0 bases short, with 21 bases between. CDR1 is DFQATT and CDR2 is SNEGSKA in the germline V gene (reference sequence). The CDR3 DNA follows: TGCAGTGCTAGAGATCAAGCAGGGGAGCGGGGAAGCTCCTACAATGAGCAGTTCTTC. Protein sequence: CSARDQAGERGSSYNEQFF.

This clonotype appeared many times. The chain joins TRBV7-2 to TRBJ2-3; the match to TRBD1 covers 7 bases. Germline CDR1 and CDR2: SGHTA and FQGNSA. V dropped 1 base and J dropped 5; count of bases not matched to a gene: 9. The CDR3 consists of 16 residues. In DNA, the CDR3 is TGTGCCAGCAGCTTAGTCGTCCTAGCAGGGGGAGATACGCAGTATTTT. Translating gives CASSLVVLAGGDTQYF.

Only a few counts were recorded for this clonotype. The chain couples TRBV20-1 to TRBJ2-7, with D perhaps assigned TRBD1 or TRBD2 (5 bases each). CDR3 length: 13 residues. The germline V and J ends were trimmed by 2 bases and 3 bases, with 11 bases remaining between them. Germline V gives CDR1 DFQATT, CDR2 SNEGSKA (reference sequence). The CDR3 DNA reads as TGCAGTGCTAGATGGGGACCTCGCTACGAGCAGTACTTC. Its translation: CSARWGPRYEQYF.

This rearrangement joins TRBV11-2 to TRBJ2-1; 7 bases map to TRBD2. The J segment lost 8 bases and the V segment lost 7 bases, leaving 14 bases of the junction unmatched. Germline V gene lookup returns CDR1 SGHAT and CDR2 FQNNGV. The CDR3 sequence is 15 residues long. The CDR3 here is CASISLAELGDEQFF. CDR3 DNA sequence: TGTGCCAGCATTAGTCTAGCGGAACTAGGCGATGAGCAGTTCTTC.

This clonotype was picked up a small number of times. This sequence joins TRBV18 and TRBJ1-1; 7 positions agree with TRBD1. Germline CDR1 reads KGHSH; CDR2 reads LQKENI. The length of the CDR3 is 19 residues. V was pared by 3 bases and J by 1 base, with 17 bases of the junction left unmatched. DNA of the CDR3: TGTGCCAGCTCACCCACCTTACTCCCTGGACAGGACTGGAACACTGAAGCTTTCTTT. It is translated as CASSPTLLPGQDWNTEAFF.

In regard to this clonotype: At one end, the junction sequence differs from germline, possibly due to a read error. The chain is built from TRBV13 and TRBJ2-7; possibly TRBD1 for D (5 bases). The CDR3 contains 13 residues. The germline gives CDR1 PRHDT, CDR2 FYEKMQ (reference sequence). Written as DNA, the CDR3 is TGTGCCAGCAGCGTAGGGGTGGCGCACGAGCAGTACTTC. Residues: CASSVGVAHEQYF.

The V call is TRBV7-6, the J call TRBJ2-1; D perhaps matches TRBD2 (5 bases). V was cut by 1 base and J by 2 bases, with 12 bases left in between. Germline lookup yields CDR1 SGHVS and CDR2 FNYEAQ. The CDR3 runs to 16 residues. DNA of the CDR3: TGTGCCAGCAGCTTAGGAGGGAGAGGGACCTACAATGAGCAGTTCTTC. Amino acids: CASSLGGRGTYNEQFF. Full variable domain (remainder filled in from reference TRBV7-6 and TRBJ2-1): GAGVSQSPRYKVTKRGQDVALRCDPISGHVSLYWYRQALGQGPEFLTYFNYEAQQDKSGLPNDRFSAERPEGSISTLTIQRTEQRDSAMYRCASSLGGRGTYNEQFFGPGTRLTVL.

The CDR3 DNA is TGTGCCAGCAGCTTCGGGACAGGGAACTATGGCTACACCTTC. Translation gives CASSFGTGNYGYTF. The V and J genes are TRBV11-2 and TRBJ1-2; 9 nucleotides line up with TRBD1. V trimming: 3 bases; J trimming: 2 bases; junction bases outside the gene matches: 1. Germline loops: CDR1 SGHAT, CDR2 FQNNGV. This CDR3 has 14 amino acids.

The chain combines TRBV14 with TRBJ2-3; D unclear. The CDR3 covers 14 residues. V lost 1 base and J lost 2, with 7 bases in between. Germline-derived CDR1 and CDR2 are SGHDN and FVKESK. The CDR3 coding sequence is TGTGCCAGCAGCCAAGTCGGCTACACAGATACGCAGTATTTT. This sequence encodes CASSQVGYTDTQYF.

Remarks on this clonotype: At one boundary the junction diverges from the germline segment, which might be a read error. The V gene is TRBV9, the J gene TRBJ1-5, with a tentative D call TRBD1 (5 bases). The CDR3 extends over 13 amino acids. Germline values: CDR1 SGDLS, CDR2 YYNGEE. The CDR3 loop is CASSVGGKQPQHF. In nucleotides, the CDR3 is TGTGCCAGCAGCGTAGGGGGCAAGCAGCCCCAGCATTTT.

The V and J genes are TRBV12-3 or TRBV12-4 and TRBJ2-2; 11 nucleotides line up with TRBD1. The CDR3 has 18 residues. J was trimmed by 5 bases and V by 8 bases; bases with no gene match: 16. The chain's CDR3 is CASRRPMAGTGGTGELFF. CDR3 bases: TGTGCCAGCCGACGGCCTATGGCCGGGACAGGGGGAACCGGGGAGCTGTTTTTT.